A selection of T cell receptor beta chains follows, all from one sample in a study of CD8 T cells in ankylosing spondylitis. MiXCR, applied by TCRdb to the 5' RACE reads, yields one record per CDR3 protein. The sample gives some 350,000 distinct CDR3 sequences, about 15% of which show up once; roughly 1.1% is in the top ten. Sequenced input: blood, either unsorted or a sorted T cell fraction (not recorded which). These receptor sequences come from a male donor with ankylosing spondylitis or in good health (not recorded which). Each CDR3 is given without its conserved first and last residue. Where a row states a size, it is once, few, many or the class of an expanded clone; other rows omit it.

clone size	V gene	J gene	CDR3 protein
few	TRBV30	TRBJ2-7	AWSRGDLYEQY
.	TRBV4-1	TRBJ1-2	ASSPVDGYGYT
.	TRBV7-2	TRBJ2-7	ASSLEASWSYEQY
few	TRBV5-1	TRBJ1-1	ASSRSDRGDTEAF
.	TRBV6-5	TRBJ2-3	ASRQEDTQY
few	TRBV19	TRBJ2-2	ASSGQGRSGGELF
.	TRBV9	TRBJ2-7	ASSVGLGGGEQY
few	TRBV7-9	TRBJ1-2	ASSFNRAGYT
.	TRBV5-1	TRBJ2-3	ASSLAGSGGSGSDTQY
few	TRBV5-1	TRBJ2-3	ASSSPRDGDTQY
once	TRBV6-2/TRBV6-3	TRBJ2-5	ASSSSGEVQETQY
few	TRBV15	TRBJ1-1	ATSYGTAEAF
.	TRBV4-1	TRBJ1-2	ASSQGTENYGYT
few	TRBV7-9	TRBJ1-5	ASSEGGDQPQH
.	TRBV28	TRBJ2-7	ASNLPTGGTYEQY
.	TRBV20-1	TRBJ2-2	CATGLAGPNTGELF
few	TRBV12-3/TRBV12-4	TRBJ2-1	ASSLARGYNEQF
few	TRBV5-1	TRBJ2-3	ASSLVTTSGTDTQY
.	TRBV13	TRBJ2-7	ASSPIGTGAPFYEQY
.	TRBV29-1	TRBJ1-1	SAGQGSTEAF
many	TRBV5-1	TRBJ1-1	ASRMKRVNTEAF
.	TRBV6-5	TRBJ2-3	ASSLTSGTGDTQY
.	TRBV27	TRBJ1-2	ASSAPGRLRSGYT
.	TRBV20-1	TRBJ2-7	SARGGIGKGYEQY
.	TRBV6-1	TRBJ1-3	ASSRSTQQSSGNTIY
few	TRBV18	TRBJ1-1	ASSWGQDVAF
.	TRBV29-1	TRBJ2-2	SATGLSNTGELF
.	TRBV14	TRBJ2-4	ASSQDGIWGNIQY
.	TRBV5-1	TRBJ2-5	ASSAGDRGSQETQY
medium-sized	TRBV12-3/TRBV12-4	TRBJ1-1	ASRRLEYTEAF
few	TRBV5-1	TRBJ2-7	ASSLAGGGSSYEQY
few	TRBV18	TRBJ1-5	ASSPIRQADQPQH
.	TRBV5-1	TRBJ2-6	ASSATGASGANVLT
.	TRBV10-3	TRBJ1-1	AIRLTGGTEAF
many	TRBV20-1	TRBJ2-3	SARRGGEDTQY
few	TRBV21-1	TRBJ1-4	ASSKGGEKLF
.	TRBV5-6	TRBJ1-1	ASAWGREEAF
few	TRBV10-3	TRBJ1-2	AISPSGQTLGYT
few	TRBV28	TRBJ1-2	ASSLNIKGSYT
.	TRBV20-1	TRBJ2-5	SAGGSSGETQY
.	TRBV6-1	TRBJ1-1	ASSGTGEKAF